This T cell receptor beta chain stems from a study of T-cell memory formation after mild COVID-19. The study, taken as a whole, reports: Clones shrinking between day 15 and 85 showed a balanced CD4/CD8 split, and those that grew later tilted toward CD4+. The study found contracting CD4+ clones mainly in CM and EM and contracting CD8+ clones in EMRA.

At least ten counts were recorded for this clonotype. The antigen is undetermined. 5'RACE with constant-segment primers built TCRalpha and TCRbeta cDNA libraries with UMIs. TCRdb redid the calling of the 5' RACE reads with MiXCR, one entry per CDR3 protein. The profile shows some 200,000 distinct CDR3 sequences, approximately 10% of them singletons. Sequencing input: PBMCs or a T cell subset sorted from them (not recorded which). This sequence was found in a man younger than 35 who had mild COVID-19 (a few samples of this study predate the infection). Cell type and time point are not known.

The CDR3 sequence is CASSLQTRGTQYF. The CDR3 DNA follows: TGTGCCAGCAGTTTACAAACTAGGGGTACGCAGTATTTT. The chain uses TRBV12-3 or TRBV12-4 and TRBJ2-3, with D possibly being TRBD1 or TRBD2 (5 bases each). The CDR3 has 13 amino acids. The V end was cut by 2 bases, the J end by 8 bases, with 11 bases between.